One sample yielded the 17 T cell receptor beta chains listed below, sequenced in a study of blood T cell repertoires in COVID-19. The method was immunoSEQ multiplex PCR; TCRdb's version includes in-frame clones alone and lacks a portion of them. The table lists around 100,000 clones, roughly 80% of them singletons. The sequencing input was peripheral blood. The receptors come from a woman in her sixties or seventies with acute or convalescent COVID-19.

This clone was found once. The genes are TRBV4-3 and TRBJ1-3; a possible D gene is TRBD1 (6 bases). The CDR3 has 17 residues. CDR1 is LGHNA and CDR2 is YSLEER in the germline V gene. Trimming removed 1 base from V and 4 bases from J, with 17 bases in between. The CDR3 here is CASSQGPGVSPGNTIYF. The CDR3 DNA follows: TGCGCCAGCAGCCAAGGGCCAGGGGTTAGTCCAGGAAACACCATATATTTT.

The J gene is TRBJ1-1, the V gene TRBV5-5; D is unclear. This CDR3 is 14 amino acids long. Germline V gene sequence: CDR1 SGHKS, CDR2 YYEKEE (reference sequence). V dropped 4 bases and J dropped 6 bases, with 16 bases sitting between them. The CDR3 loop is CASSLNSGRPEAFF. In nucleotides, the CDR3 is TGTGCCAGCAGCCTTAACTCCGGGAGGCCTGAAGCTTTCTTT.

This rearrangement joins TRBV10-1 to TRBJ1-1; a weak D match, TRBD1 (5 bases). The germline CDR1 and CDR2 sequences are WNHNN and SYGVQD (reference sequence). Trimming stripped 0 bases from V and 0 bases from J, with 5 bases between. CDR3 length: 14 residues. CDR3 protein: CASSESTVNTEAFF. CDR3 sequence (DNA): TGCGCCAGCAGTGAGTCGACAGTGAACACTGAAGCTTTCTTT.

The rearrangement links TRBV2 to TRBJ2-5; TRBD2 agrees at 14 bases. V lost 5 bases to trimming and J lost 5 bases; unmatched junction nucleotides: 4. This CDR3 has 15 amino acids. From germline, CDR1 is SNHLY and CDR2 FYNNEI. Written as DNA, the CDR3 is TGTGCCAGCAGTCGACTAGCGGGGGGGCCTGAGACCCAGTACTTC. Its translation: CASSRLAGGPETQYF.

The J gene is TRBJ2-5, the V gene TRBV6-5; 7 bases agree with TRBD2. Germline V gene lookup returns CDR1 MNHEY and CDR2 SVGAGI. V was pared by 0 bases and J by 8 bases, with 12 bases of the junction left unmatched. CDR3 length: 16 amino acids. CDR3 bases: TGTGCCAGCAGTTACTCGGGCGGGGGTGAGAAGAGAACCCAGTACTTC. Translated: CASSYSGGGEKRTQYF.

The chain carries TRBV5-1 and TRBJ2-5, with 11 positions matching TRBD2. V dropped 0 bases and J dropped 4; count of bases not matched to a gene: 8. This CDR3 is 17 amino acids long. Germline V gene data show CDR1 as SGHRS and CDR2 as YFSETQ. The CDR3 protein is CASSLGGSGGDSETQYF. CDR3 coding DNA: TGCGCCAGCAGCTTGGGCGGTAGCGGGGGGGATTCAGAGACCCAGTACTTC.

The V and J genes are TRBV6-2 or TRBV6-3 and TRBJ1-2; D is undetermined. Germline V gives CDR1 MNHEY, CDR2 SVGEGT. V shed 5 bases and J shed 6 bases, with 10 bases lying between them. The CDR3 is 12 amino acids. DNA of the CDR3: TGTGCCAGCAGTGCCCAGAGGGATGGCTACACCTTC. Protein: CASSAQRDGYTF.

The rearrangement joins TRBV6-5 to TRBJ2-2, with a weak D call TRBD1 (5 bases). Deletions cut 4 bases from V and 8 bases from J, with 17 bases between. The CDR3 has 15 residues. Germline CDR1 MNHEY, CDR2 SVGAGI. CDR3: CASSSNRRLWGELFF. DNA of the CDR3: TGTGCCAGCAGTTCCAACAGGCGACTCTGGGGGGAGCTGTTTTTT.

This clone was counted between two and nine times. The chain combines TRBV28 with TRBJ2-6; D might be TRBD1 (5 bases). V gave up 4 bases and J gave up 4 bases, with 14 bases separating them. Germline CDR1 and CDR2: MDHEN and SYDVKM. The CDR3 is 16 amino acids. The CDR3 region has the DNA TGTGCCAGCAGTTCCCTCAGGGCCCCCGGGGCCAACGTCCTGACTTTC. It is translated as CASSSLRAPGANVLTF.

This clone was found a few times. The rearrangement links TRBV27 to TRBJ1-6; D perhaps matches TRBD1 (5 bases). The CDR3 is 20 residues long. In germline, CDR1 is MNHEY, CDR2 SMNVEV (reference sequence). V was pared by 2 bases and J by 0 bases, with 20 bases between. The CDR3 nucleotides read TGTGCCAGCAGTTTAATGGGTCCCCAGACAGTTAGCTCCTATAATTCACCCCTCCACTTT. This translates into CASSLMGPQTVSSYNSPLHF.

For the CDR3, the DNA is TGTGCCAGTAGTATCGGGGGGCGGAACACCGGGGAGCTGTTTTTT. Its translation: CASSIGGRNTGELFF. This chain joins TRBV19 and TRBJ2-2, with a weak D call TRBD2 (7 bases). The CDR3 has 15 residues. Germline V gene sequence: CDR1 LNHDA, CDR2 SQIVND (reference sequence). V was trimmed by 3 bases and J by 1 base, leaving 9 bases between them. Drawing the rest from reference TRBV19 and TRBJ2-2, the complete variable domain is DGGITQSPKYLFRKEGQNVTLSCEQNLNHDAMYWYRQDPGQGLRLIYYSQIVNDFQKGDIAEGYSVSREKKESFPLTVTSAQKNPTAFYLCASSIGGRNTGELFFGEGSRLTVL.

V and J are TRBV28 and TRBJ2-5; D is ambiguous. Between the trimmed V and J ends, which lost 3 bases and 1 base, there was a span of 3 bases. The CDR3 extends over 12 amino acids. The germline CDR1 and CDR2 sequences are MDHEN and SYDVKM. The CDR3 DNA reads TGTGCCAGCAGTTTTCTCCAAGAGACCCAGTACTTC. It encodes CASSFLQETQYF.

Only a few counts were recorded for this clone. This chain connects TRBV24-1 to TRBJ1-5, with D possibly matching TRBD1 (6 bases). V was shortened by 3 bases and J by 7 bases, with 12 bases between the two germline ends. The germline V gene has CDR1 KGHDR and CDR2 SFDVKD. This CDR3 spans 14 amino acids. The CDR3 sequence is CATSDPDSWQPQHF. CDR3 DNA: TGTGCCACCAGTGATCCGGACAGCTGGCAGCCCCAGCATTTT.

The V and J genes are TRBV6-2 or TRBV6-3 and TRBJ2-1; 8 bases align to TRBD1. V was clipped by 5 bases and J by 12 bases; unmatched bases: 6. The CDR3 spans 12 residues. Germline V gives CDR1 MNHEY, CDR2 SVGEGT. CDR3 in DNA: TGTGCCAGCAGTACCCCCGGGACAGGGCAGTTCTTC. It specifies CASSTPGTGQFF.

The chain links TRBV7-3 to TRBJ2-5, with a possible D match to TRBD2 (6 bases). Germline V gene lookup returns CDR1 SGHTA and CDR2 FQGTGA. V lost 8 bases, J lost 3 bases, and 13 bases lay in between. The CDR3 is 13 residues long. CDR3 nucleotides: TGTGCCAGCGGGCGGAGGGGAAAAGAGACCCAGTACTTC. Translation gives CASGRRGKETQYF.

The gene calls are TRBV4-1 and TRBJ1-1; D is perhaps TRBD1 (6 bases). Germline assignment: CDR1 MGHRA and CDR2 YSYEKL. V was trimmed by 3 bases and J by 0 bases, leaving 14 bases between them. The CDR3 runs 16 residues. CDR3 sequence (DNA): TGCGCCAGCAGCCACCCGAAGGGGGTTGTGAACACTGAAGCTTTCTTT. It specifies CASSHPKGVVNTEAFF.

The CDR3 DNA reads TGTGCCAGCAAAATAGCGGGGGGGCAAAGTGATACGCAGTATTTT. Its protein product is CASKIAGGQSDTQYF. The chain combines TRBV28 with TRBJ2-3; 11 nucleotides match TRBD2. After removal of 7 bases from V and 6 bases from J, the junction contained 9 bases not matched to a gene. The CDR3 has 15 amino acids. The germline gives CDR1 MDHEN, CDR2 SYDVKM.